Below are 21 T cell receptor beta chains sequenced from a single sample in a study of T-cell memory formation after mild COVID-19. TCRdb reanalysed the 5' RACE reads using MiXCR and keeps one entry per CDR3 protein. The sample has fewer than 250,000 distinct CDR3 sequences, about 10% seen once. The material sequenced was PBMCs or a T cell subset sorted from them (not recorded which). These receptors were collected from a man aged 18 to 30 who had mild COVID-19 (a few samples of this study predate the infection). Cell type and time point are not known.

This clonotype occurred a few times. The CDR3 sequence is CASSLRGQNYGYTF. CDR3 nucleotides: TGTGCCAGCAGCTTAAGGGGGCAAAACTATGGCTACACCTTC. This chain joins TRBV7-9 and TRBJ1-2; 7 bases are shared with TRBD1. Germline loops: CDR1 SEHNR, CDR2 FQNEAQ (reference sequence). Unmatched junction bases numbered 2, after V lost 2 bases and J lost 2 bases. The CDR3 contains 14 residues. Supplemented by reference TRBV7-9 and TRBJ1-2, the full variable domain reads DTGVSQNPRHKITKRGQNVTFRCDPISEHNRLYWYRQTLGQGPEFLTYFQNEAQLEKSRLLSDRFSAERPKGSFSTLEIQRTEQGDSAMYLCASSLRGQNYGYTFGSGTRLTVV.

This chain links TRBV4-3 with TRBJ2-2; the D gene is possibly TRBD2 (7 bases). Trimming removed 4 bases from V and 5 bases from J, with 14 bases in between. There are 15 residues in the CDR3. Per germline, CDR1 LGHNA and CDR2 YSLEER. As DNA, the CDR3 is TGCGCCAGCAGCCTCGGAGGGGGGGTAACCGGGGAGCTGTTTTTT. Protein product: CASSLGGGVTGELFF.

At least ten counts were recorded for this clonotype. The rearrangement joins TRBV5-1 to TRBJ2-4; D possibly corresponds to TRBD2 (7 bases). The germline V gene has CDR1 SGHRS and CDR2 YFSETQ. Trimming shortened V by 6 bases and J by 5 bases, and 21 bases separated the two germline ends. The CDR3 length is 16 residues. The CDR3 nucleotides are TGCGCCAGCACCAACTCAGGAGGGGGGGCCCAAAACATTCAGTACTTC. Encoded protein: CASTNSGGGAQNIQYF.

This clonotype was seen only a few times. The chain links TRBV6-2 or TRBV6-3 to TRBJ2-1; TRBD2 matches 8 bases. Germline CDR1 MNHEY, CDR2 SVGEGT. CDR3 length: 16 amino acids. V shed 9 bases and J 6 bases; nucleotides not matched to a gene: 16. CDR3 sequence reads: CARVYIPGGGRNEQFF. The CDR3 region has the DNA TGTGCCAGAGTATACATACCGGGGGGGGGCCGCAATGAGCAGTTCTTC.

This clonotype was picked up many times. The chain has TRBV2 and TRBJ2-7, with 8 bases aligning to TRBD1. This CDR3 comprises 14 residues. CDR1 is SNHLY, CDR2 FYNNEI, per germline. Trimming cost V 2 bases and J 2 bases; bases outside gene matches: 2. CDR3 sequence reads: CASSEQGATYEQYV. In DNA form, the CDR3 reads TGTGCCAGCAGTGAACAGGGGGCGACCTACGAGCAGTACGTC.

This clonotype was detected a few times. This chain joins TRBV7-2 and TRBJ1-5; D unclear. The CDR3 extends over 13 amino acids. CDR1 is SGHTA, CDR2 FQGNSA, per germline. V lost 5 bases and J 4 bases, leaving 9 bases between the germline ends. DNA of the CDR3: TGTGCCAGCAGCGCGAGAGAGAATCAGCCCCAGCATTTT. As protein: CASSARENQPQHF.

As concerns this clonotype: Relative to the germline gene, one junction end is altered; a read error may explain this. The gene calls are TRBV6-2 or TRBV6-3 and TRBJ2-7; unclear D gene. Germline CDR1 and CDR2: MNHEY and SVGEGT. The CDR3 contains 11 residues. CDR3 amino acids: CASSHSGLQYF. CDR3 DNA sequence: TGTGCCAGCAGTCACTCAGGTCTGCAGTACTTC.

The sample holds many counts of this clonotype. J is TRBJ2-2 and V is TRBV7-2; 7 bases map to TRBD1. CDR3 size: 14 residues. Germline V CDR1 and CDR2: SGHTA, FQGNSA. The trim removed 5 bases at V and 5 bases at J, leaving 5 bases unmatched. CDR3 amino acids: CASSARGRTGELFF. CDR3 nucleotides: TGTGCCAGCAGCGCTAGGGGGCGGACCGGGGAGCTGTTTTTT.

The chain carries TRBV5-6 and TRBJ2-3; 9 positions agree with TRBD2. Germline V gives CDR1 SGHDT, CDR2 YYEEEE. V lost 4 bases and J lost 6; bases outside the gene matches: 15. This CDR3 is 17 amino acids long. The CDR3 nucleotides are TGTGCCAGCAGCACCCGAGCGGGGGGCCTCTCCTGGGATACGCAGTATTTT. This codes for CASSTRAGGLSWDTQYF.

V gene TRBV6-1 combines with J gene TRBJ1-2; no definite D call. The V end was cut by 6 bases, the J end by 4 bases, with 15 bases between. CDR3 length: 14 residues. Looked up from germline, CDR1 is MNHNS and CDR2 is SASEGT. This CDR3 reads CASSELRQTYGYTF. CDR3 DNA: TGTGCCAGCAGCGAACTCAGGCAGACCTATGGCTACACCTTC.

The chain recombines TRBV7-2 with TRBJ2-3, with D tentatively TRBD1 (5 bases). Trimming shortened V by 2 bases and J by 11 bases, and 17 bases separated the two germline ends. The germline gives CDR1 SGHTA, CDR2 FQGNSA. CDR3 length: 14 amino acids. The CDR3 protein is CASSLFVPGAEQYF. Here the CDR3 DNA reads TGTGCCAGCAGCTTATTCGTTCCTGGGGCTGAGCAGTATTTT. The entire variable domain, with the rest obtained from reference TRBV7-2 and TRBJ2-3, is as follows: GAGVSQSPSNKVTEKGKDVELRCDPISGHTALYWYRQSLGQGLEFLIYFQGNSAPDKSGLPSDRFSAERTGGSVSTLTIQRTQQEDSAVYLCASSLFVPGAEQYFGPGTRLTVL.

This clonotype was found a few times. The chain uses TRBV25-1 and TRBJ2-2, with D hard to call. V was pared by 6 bases and J by 4 bases, with 12 bases between. Germline CDR1 MGHDK, CDR2 SYGVNS. The CDR3 totals 14 residues. The CDR3 sequence is CASSPGLITGELFF. The CDR3 region has the DNA TGTGCCAGCAGCCCGGGCCTTATCACCGGGGAGCTGTTTTTT.

This clonotype was counted at least ten times. This chain links TRBV5-4 with TRBJ1-3, with a weak D call TRBD1 (5 bases). The CDR3 covers 13 residues. Looked up from germline, CDR1 is SGHNT and CDR2 is YYREEE (reference sequence). V dropped 0 bases and J dropped 7 bases, with 8 bases sitting between them. CDR3 DNA: TGTGCCAGCAGCTTGGCCCAGGGCAACACCATATATTTT. Amino acids: CASSLAQGNTIYF.

V is TRBV2 and J is TRBJ2-3; D uncertain. The CDR3 runs to 13 residues. V was clipped by 2 bases and J by 5 bases, with 8 bases between them. Germline-derived CDR1 and CDR2 are SNHLY and FYNNEI. The CDR3 sequence: CASSEYLLDTQYF. DNA of the CDR3: TGTGCCAGCAGTGAATATTTGTTAGATACGCAGTATTTT.

With regard to this clonotype: Germline is not matched at one junction end, which may reflect a read error. The chain has TRBV10-3 and TRBJ1-5, with D unresolved. CDR3 size: 13 residues. Germline V gives CDR1 ENHRY, CDR2 SYGVKD. The CDR3 nucleotides read TGTGCCACCAGGATTGATAGCAATCAGCACCAGCATTTT. It is translated as CATRIDSNQHQHF.

This clonotype was seen a few times. The gene calls are TRBV6-5 and TRBJ2-5; D could derive from TRBD1 or TRBD2 (5 bases each). V lost 6 bases and J lost 4, with 18 bases in between. The CDR3 extends over 15 amino acids. Germline V gene data show CDR1 as MNHEY and CDR2 as SVGAGI. The CDR3 nucleotides read TGTGCCAGCAGACCCCCGGGGCCTCGAGGAGAGACCCAGTACTTC. It specifies CASRPPGPRGETQYF.

The chain combines TRBV7-2 with TRBJ2-1; 7 bases are shared with TRBD2. The germline CDR1 and CDR2 sequences are SGHTA and FQGNSA. V lost 2 bases to trimming and J lost 10 bases; unmatched junction nucleotides: 11. The CDR3 contains 15 residues. The CDR3 region is CASSLQWAGEREQFF. DNA for the CDR3: TGTGCCAGCAGCTTACAGTGGGCGGGGGAGAGGGAGCAGTTCTTC. Based on the CDR3 plus reference TRBV7-2 and TRBJ2-1, the full variable domain is GAGVSQSPSNKVTEKGKDVELRCDPISGHTALYWYRQSLGQGLEFLIYFQGNSAPDKSGLPSDRFSAERTGGSVSTLTIQRTQQEDSAVYLCASSLQWAGEREQFFGPGTRLTVL.

At least ten counts were recorded for this clonotype. The rearrangement joins TRBV7-2 to TRBJ2-1, with 10 positions matching TRBD1. V was clipped by 2 bases and J by 6 bases; unmatched bases: 10. The CDR3 contains 17 residues. The germline CDR1 and CDR2 sequences are SGHTA and FQGNSA. CDR3 bases: TGTGCCAGCAGCTTAATACTAGGACAGGGGGTTTTCAATGAGCAGTTCTTC. Amino acids: CASSLILGQGVFNEQFF.

The table lists this clonotype with a few counts. The rearrangement uses TRBV20-1 and TRBJ2-7, with D tentatively TRBD1 or TRBD2 (5 bases each). The CDR3 sequence is 13 residues long. The germline CDR1 and CDR2 sequences are DFQATT and SNEGSKA (reference sequence). The V end was cut by 2 bases, the J end by 4 bases, with 12 bases between. The CDR3 DNA is TGCAGTGCTAGAAGACCTGGGGGATACGAGCAGTACTTC. Its protein is CSARRPGGYEQYF.

The rearrangement uses TRBV7-9 and TRBJ2-5; D gene ambiguous. Looked up from germline, CDR1 is SEHNR and CDR2 is FQNEAQ (reference sequence). The CDR3 has 11 amino acids. The germline V and J ends were trimmed by 8 bases and 3 bases, with 7 bases remaining between them. CDR3 protein: CASVQEETQYF. The CDR3 DNA follows: TGTGCCAGCGTCCAGGAAGAGACCCAGTACTTC.

The chain is built from TRBV11-1 and TRBJ2-1; 12 bases are shared with TRBD1. The germline V gene has CDR1 SGHAT and CDR2 FQDESV (reference sequence). CDR3 length: 15 residues. V lost 5 bases to trimming and J lost 11 bases; unmatched junction nucleotides: 10. This CDR3 is CASSLGDRGLGKQFF. CDR3 nucleotide sequence: TGTGCCAGCAGCCTCGGGGACAGGGGGCTGGGGAAGCAGTTCTTC.